The 18 T cell receptor beta chains in this list originate from one sample, sequenced in a study of T cells in Graves' hyperthyroidism and ophthalmopathy. RNA transcripts served as the template for amplifying TCR beta CDR3 regions. The HTBI primer set was used in a first-round RT-PCR of the TCR CDR3. TCRdb called the multiplex PCR reads again in MiXCR, with one record for every CDR3 protein. The repertoire includes 450,000 to 700,000 distinct CDR3 sequences, 46% of them detected once, and more than 7.5% sits in the top ten. The sequencing input was peripheral blood or thyroid tissue (not recorded which). These receptors all come from a woman aged 18-29 years with Graves' hyperthyroidism.

V usage is TRBV2 and J usage is TRBJ2-5; D perhaps matches TRBD2 (5 bases). The CDR3 totals 12 residues. Between the trimmed V and J ends, which lost 6 bases and 6 bases, there was a span of 11 bases. The germline CDR1 and CDR2 sequences are SNHLY and FYNNEI. The CDR3 reads CASSGIKKTQYF. The CDR3 bases are TGTGCCAGCAGCGGGATCAAGAAGACCCAGTACTTC.

This chain connects TRBV15 to TRBJ1-2; D might be TRBD1 (5 bases). This CDR3 comprises 13 residues. Germline CDR1 is LNHNV and CDR2 is YYDKDF (reference sequence). Trimming took off 3 bases at V and 5 bases at J, with 10 bases between the two ends. Written as DNA, the CDR3 is TGTGCCACCAGCAGGACAGCGCAATATGGCTACACCTTC. It translates to CATSRTAQYGYTF.

Only one count was recorded for this clonotype. The chain combines TRBV29-1 with TRBJ1-5, with no clear D. The length of the CDR3 is 16 residues. CDR1 and CDR2 from the germline V gene are SQVTM and ANQGSEA. V was shortened by 8 bases and J by 7 bases, with 27 bases between the two germline ends. CDR3 amino acids: CSNRMAGGPYEQPQHF. The CDR3 bases are TGCAGCAATCGAATGGCGGGAGGGCCTTACGAGCAGCCCCAGCATTTT.

Many counts were recorded for this clonotype. The chain is built from TRBV7-8 and TRBJ1-4; tentatively, D is TRBD1 (5 bases). The V and J ends lost 5 bases and 1 base respectively, with 20 bases between them. The CDR3 is made up of 18 amino acids. Germline values: CDR1 SGHVS, CDR2 FQNEAQ. In DNA form, the CDR3 reads TGTGCCAGCAGCCCCCTATCCGGGGCAAGGGGAACTAATGAAAAACTGTTTTTT. Translating it yields CASSPLSGARGTNEKLFF. Looking up the rest from reference TRBV7-8 and TRBJ1-4 gives the full variable domain: GAGVSQSPRYKVAKRGQDVALRCDPISGHVSLFWYQQALGQGPEFLTYFQNEAQLDKSGLPSDRFFAERPEGSVSTLKIQRTQQEDSAVYLCASSPLSGARGTNEKLFFGSGTQLSVL.

The chain couples TRBV6-5 to TRBJ2-6; a possible D gene is TRBD2 (5 bases). Trimming cost V 4 bases and J 7 bases, with 5 bases left between them. The CDR3 is made up of 12 amino acids. The germline V gene encodes CDR1 MNHEY and CDR2 SVGAGI. The CDR3 bases are TGTGCCAGCAGTTGGACTGCCAACGTCCTGACTTTC. The encoded protein is CASSWTANVLTF.

V and J are TRBV7-9 and TRBJ2-7; D gene ambiguous. Germline values: CDR1 SEHNR, CDR2 FQNEAQ (reference sequence). The CDR3 has 14 residues. V gave up 5 bases and J gave up 7 bases, with 18 bases separating them. CDR3 nucleotides: TGTGCCAGCAGCCGATTCCCATCCCACAATGAGCAGTACTTC. Protein sequence: CASSRFPSHNEQYF.

The chain has TRBV29-1 and TRBJ1-5; 7 bases align to TRBD1. CDR1 and CDR2 (germline): SQVTM, ANQGSEA. CDR3 length: 13 residues. The CDR3 DNA reads as TGCAGTCTAGGGGGACAGTTCAATCAGCCCCAGCATTTT. It encodes CSLGGQFNQPQHF.

This clonotype was counted ten times or more. This chain uses TRBV7-6 with TRBJ2-5; 7 positions agree with TRBD2. Germline V gene lookup returns CDR1 SGHVS and CDR2 FNYEAQ. This CDR3 has 15 amino acids. Trimming took 3 bases from V and 5 from J; bases not matched to a gene: 9. CDR3 in amino acids: CASSFRPGGPETQYF. The CDR3 DNA reads TGTGCCAGCAGCTTTAGGCCGGGAGGCCCCGAGACCCAGTACTTC.

This clonotype has at least ten counts. V and J are TRBV7-2 and TRBJ2-5, with 9 bases identical to TRBD2. V shed 2 bases, J shed 5 bases, and the junction held 6 bases outside the gene matches. This CDR3 contains 15 residues. From germline, CDR1 is SGHTA and CDR2 FQGNSA. Here the CDR3 reads CASSLMAGGPETQYF. The CDR3 DNA reads as TGTGCCAGCAGCTTAATGGCGGGAGGGCCGGAGACCCAGTACTTC.

This clonotype has at least ten counts. The chain uses TRBV29-1 and TRBJ1-2; no definite D call. Germline V gene lookup returns CDR1 SQVTM and CDR2 ANQGSEA. The V end was cut by 5 bases, the J end by 6 bases, with 13 bases between. This CDR3 has 12 amino acids. The CDR3 coding sequence is TGCAGCGTTCCAGCAGGAGGAGATGGCTACACCTTC. This codes for CSVPAGGDGYTF.

The chain recombines TRBV9 with TRBJ2-3; D possibly matches TRBD1 or TRBD2 (6 bases each). The CDR3 is 13 residues long. Trimming took 6 bases from V and 4 from J, leaving 12 bases between them. Germline CDR1 SGDLS, CDR2 YYNGEE. As DNA, the CDR3 is TGTGCCAGCACGAACAGGGAGGCAGATACGCAGTATTTT. It encodes CASTNREADTQYF.

The J gene is TRBJ2-5, the V gene TRBV10-3; 8 bases line up with TRBD1. This CDR3 contains 16 residues. V dropped 3 bases and J dropped 4; count of bases not matched to a gene: 10. Germline CDR1 and CDR2: ENHRY and SYGVKD. Written as DNA, the CDR3 is TGTGCCATCAGTGACCAGTGGGGTACAGGGGGAGAGACCCAGTACTTC. This gives the protein CAISDQWGTGGETQYF.

This chain uses TRBV29-1 with TRBJ2-1, with 7 nucleotides matching TRBD1. The germline V gene has CDR1 SQVTM and CDR2 ANQGSEA. The CDR3 extends over 13 amino acids. The trim removed 6 bases at V and 2 bases at J, leaving 4 bases unmatched. CDR3 in amino acids: CSVRQGAYNEQFF. CDR3 DNA: TGCAGCGTCCGACAGGGAGCCTACAATGAGCAGTTCTTC.

This clonotype occurred many times. This chain joins TRBV5-8 and TRBJ2-5; D is undetermined. The CDR3 runs to 12 residues. Germline CDR1 is SGHTS and CDR2 is YDEGEE. Trimming took 5 bases from V and 4 from J, leaving 9 bases between them. The CDR3 DNA reads as TGTGCCAGCAGAGAGCCCGGAGAGACCCAGTACTTC. Protein: CASREPGETQYF.

The table lists this clonotype with many counts. The V call is TRBV6-1, the J call TRBJ2-2, with TRBD1 matching over 7 bases. Per germline, CDR1 MNHNS and CDR2 SASEGT. The CDR3 length is 16 residues. J lost 6 bases, V lost 1 base, and 8 bases had no gene match. CDR3 in DNA: TGTGCCAGCAGTGAAGGGCAGGGGGATGGGTCCGGGGAGCTGTTTTTT. It codes for CASSEGQGDGSGELFF.

The genes are TRBV20-1 and TRBJ2-7; D not certain. Germline loops: CDR1 DFQATT, CDR2 SNEGSKA (reference sequence). The ends were cut back, 3 bases at V and 7 bases at J, with 7 bases in the middle. The CDR3 extends over 10 amino acids. Here the CDR3 DNA reads TGCAGTGCTAGTACCGGTGAGCAGTACTTC. Amino acid sequence: CSASTGEQYF.

This clonotype has just a few counts. This chain links TRBV7-2 with TRBJ2-7; 7 bases fit TRBD2. V trimming: 5 bases; J trimming: 0 bases; junction bases outside the gene matches: 7. Germline CDR1 and CDR2: SGHTA and FQGNSA. CDR3 length: 15 amino acids. The CDR3 spells CASSLTLAASYEQYF. The CDR3 coding sequence is TGTGCCAGCAGCCTAACCCTAGCGGCCTCCTACGAGCAGTACTTC.

This clonotype was detected ten times or more. The chain combines TRBV30 with TRBJ2-7; TRBD2 matches 13 bases. The ends lost 0 bases at V and 4 bases at J; junction bases unmatched: 6. The CDR3 runs 16 residues. Looked up from germline, CDR1 is GTSNPN and CDR2 is SVGIG (reference sequence). The CDR3 spells CAWSVRPGLAGYEQYF. For the CDR3, the DNA is TGTGCCTGGAGTGTACGGCCGGGACTAGCGGGATACGAGCAGTACTTC.